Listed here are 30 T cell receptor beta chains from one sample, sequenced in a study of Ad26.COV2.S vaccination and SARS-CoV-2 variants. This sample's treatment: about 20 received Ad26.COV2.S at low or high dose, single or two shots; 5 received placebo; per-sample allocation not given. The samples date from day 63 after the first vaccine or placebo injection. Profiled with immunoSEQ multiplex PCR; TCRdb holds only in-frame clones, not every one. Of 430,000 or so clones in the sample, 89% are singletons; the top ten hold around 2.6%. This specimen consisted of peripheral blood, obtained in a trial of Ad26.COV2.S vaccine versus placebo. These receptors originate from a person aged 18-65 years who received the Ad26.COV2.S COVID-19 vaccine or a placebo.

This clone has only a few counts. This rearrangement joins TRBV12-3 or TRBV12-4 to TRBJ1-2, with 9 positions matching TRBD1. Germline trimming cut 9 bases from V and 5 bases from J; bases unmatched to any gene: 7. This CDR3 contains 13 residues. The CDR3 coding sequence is TGTGCCAGTTCCCGGGACAGGGAGTATGGCTACACCTTC. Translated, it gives CASSRDREYGYTF.

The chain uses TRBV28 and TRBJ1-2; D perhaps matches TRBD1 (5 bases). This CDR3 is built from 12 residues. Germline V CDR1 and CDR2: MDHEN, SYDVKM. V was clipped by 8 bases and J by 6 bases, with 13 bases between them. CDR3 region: CASVTSRDGYTF. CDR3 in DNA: TGTGCCAGCGTTACTTCCAGGGATGGCTACACCTTC.

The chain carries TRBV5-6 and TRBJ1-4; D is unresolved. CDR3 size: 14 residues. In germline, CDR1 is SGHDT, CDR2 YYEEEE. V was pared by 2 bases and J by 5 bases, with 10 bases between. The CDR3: CASSFGGLNEKLFF. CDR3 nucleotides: TGTGCCAGCAGCTTTGGCGGATTGAATGAAAAACTGTTTTTT.

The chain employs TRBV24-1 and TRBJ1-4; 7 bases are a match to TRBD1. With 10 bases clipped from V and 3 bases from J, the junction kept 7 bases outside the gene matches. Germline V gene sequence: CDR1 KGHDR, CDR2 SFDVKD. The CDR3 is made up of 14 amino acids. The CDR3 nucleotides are TGTGCCACAAGTCCAGGGACAGCTAATGAAAAACTGTTTTTT. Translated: CATSPGTANEKLFF.

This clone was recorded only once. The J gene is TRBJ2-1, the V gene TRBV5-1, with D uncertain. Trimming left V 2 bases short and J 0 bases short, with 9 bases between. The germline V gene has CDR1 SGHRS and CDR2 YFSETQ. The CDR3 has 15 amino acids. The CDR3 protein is CASSFGPVSYNEQFF. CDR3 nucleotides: TGCGCCAGCAGCTTCGGCCCTGTCTCCTACAATGAGCAGTTCTTC.

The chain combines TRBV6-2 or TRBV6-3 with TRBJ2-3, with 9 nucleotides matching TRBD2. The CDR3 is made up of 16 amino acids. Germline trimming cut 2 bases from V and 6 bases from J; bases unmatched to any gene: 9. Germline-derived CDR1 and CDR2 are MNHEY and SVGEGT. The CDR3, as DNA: TGTGCCAGCAGTTACCCTCTAGCGGGGCCGCCTGATACGCAGTATTTT. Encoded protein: CASSYPLAGPPDTQYF.

The CDR3 here is CASSESLFTDTQYF. CDR3 DNA sequence: TGTGCCAGCAGTGAAAGTCTGTTCACAGATACGCAGTATTTT. The rearrangement links TRBV6-4 to TRBJ2-3; D is undetermined. Trimming cost V 3 bases and J 2 bases, with 9 bases left between them. The CDR3 length is 14 residues. Per germline, CDR1 MRHNA and CDR2 SNTAGT.

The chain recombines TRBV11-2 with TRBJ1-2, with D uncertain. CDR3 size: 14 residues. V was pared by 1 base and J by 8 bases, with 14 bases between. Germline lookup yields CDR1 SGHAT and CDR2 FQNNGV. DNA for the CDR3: TGTGCCAGCAGCTTAGTTCCTCGCTTAAGGGGCTACACCTTC. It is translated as CASSLVPRLRGYTF.

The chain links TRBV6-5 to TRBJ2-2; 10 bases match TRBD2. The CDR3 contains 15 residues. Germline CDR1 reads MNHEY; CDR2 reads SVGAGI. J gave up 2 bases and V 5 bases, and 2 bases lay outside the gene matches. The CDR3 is CASSLAGANTGELFF. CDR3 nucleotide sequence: TGTGCCAGCAGTCTAGCGGGAGCAAACACCGGGGAGCTGTTTTTT.

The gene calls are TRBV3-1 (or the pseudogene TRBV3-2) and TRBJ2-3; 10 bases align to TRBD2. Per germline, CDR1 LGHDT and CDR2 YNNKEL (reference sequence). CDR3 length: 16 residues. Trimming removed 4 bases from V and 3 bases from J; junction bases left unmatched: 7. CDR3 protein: CASSPPGLALTDTQYF. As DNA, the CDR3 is TGTGCCAGCAGCCCCCCGGGACTAGCGCTTACAGATACGCAGTATTTT.

In DNA form, the CDR3 reads TGTGCCAGCACAACAGCGGGGGGCTACGAGCAGTACTTC. Translation gives CASTTAGGYEQYF. The V call is TRBV2, the J call TRBJ2-7; TRBD2 agrees at 9 bases. The CDR3 loop spans 13 amino acids. CDR1 is SNHLY and CDR2 is FYNNEI in the germline V gene. The V and J ends lost 7 bases and 3 bases, in that order; junction bases with no gene match: 4.

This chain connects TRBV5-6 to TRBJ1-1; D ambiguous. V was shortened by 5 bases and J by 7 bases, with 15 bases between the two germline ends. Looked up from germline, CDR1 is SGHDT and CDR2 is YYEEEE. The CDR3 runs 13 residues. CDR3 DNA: TGTGCCAGCAGTAAGCTGGATGCTGATGAAGCTTTCTTT. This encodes CASSKLDADEAFF.

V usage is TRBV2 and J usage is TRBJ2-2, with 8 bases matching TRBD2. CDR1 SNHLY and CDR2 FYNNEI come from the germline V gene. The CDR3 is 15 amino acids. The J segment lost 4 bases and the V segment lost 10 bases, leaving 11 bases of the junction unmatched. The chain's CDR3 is CATSGIAGFTGELFF. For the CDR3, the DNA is TGTGCCACCTCGGGGATAGCGGGATTCACCGGGGAGCTGTTTTTT.

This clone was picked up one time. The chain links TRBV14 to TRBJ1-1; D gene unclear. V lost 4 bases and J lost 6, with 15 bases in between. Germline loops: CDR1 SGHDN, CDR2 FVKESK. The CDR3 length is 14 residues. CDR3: CASSREWYSAEAFF. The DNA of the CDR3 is TGTGCCAGCAGCCGCGAGTGGTATTCTGCTGAAGCTTTCTTT.

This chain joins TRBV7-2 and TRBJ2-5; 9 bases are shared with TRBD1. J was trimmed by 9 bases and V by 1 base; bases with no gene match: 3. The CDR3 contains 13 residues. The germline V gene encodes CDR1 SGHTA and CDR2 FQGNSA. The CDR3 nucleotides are TGTGCCAGCAGCTTAGAACGACAGGGGGCCCAGTACTTC. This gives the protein CASSLERQGAQYF.

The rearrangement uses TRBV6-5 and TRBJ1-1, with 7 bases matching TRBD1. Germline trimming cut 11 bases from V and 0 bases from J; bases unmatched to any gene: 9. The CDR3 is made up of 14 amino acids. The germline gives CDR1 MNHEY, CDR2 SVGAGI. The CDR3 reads CAVRQGTMNTEAFF. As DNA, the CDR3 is TGTGCCGTGAGACAGGGAACCATGAACACTGAAGCTTTCTTT.

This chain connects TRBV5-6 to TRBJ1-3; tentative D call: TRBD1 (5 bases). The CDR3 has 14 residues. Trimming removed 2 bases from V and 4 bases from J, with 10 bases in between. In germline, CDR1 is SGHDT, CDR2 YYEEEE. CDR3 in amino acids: CASSFAGLGNTIYF. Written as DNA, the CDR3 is TGTGCCAGCAGCTTTGCAGGGTTGGGAAACACCATATATTTT. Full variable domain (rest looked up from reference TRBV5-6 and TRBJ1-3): DAGVTQSPTHLIKTRGQQVTLRCSPKSGHDTVSWYQQALGQGPQFIFQYYEEEERQRGNFPDRFSGHQFPNYSSELNVNALLLGDSALYLCASSFAGLGNTIYFGEGSWLTVV.

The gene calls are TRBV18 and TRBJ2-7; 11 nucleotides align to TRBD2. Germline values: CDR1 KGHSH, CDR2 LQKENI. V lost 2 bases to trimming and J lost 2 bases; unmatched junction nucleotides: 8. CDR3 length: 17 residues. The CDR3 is CASSPRGFSGGAYEQYF. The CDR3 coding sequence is TGTGCCAGCTCACCAAGGGGCTTTAGCGGGGGGGCCTACGAGCAGTACTTC.

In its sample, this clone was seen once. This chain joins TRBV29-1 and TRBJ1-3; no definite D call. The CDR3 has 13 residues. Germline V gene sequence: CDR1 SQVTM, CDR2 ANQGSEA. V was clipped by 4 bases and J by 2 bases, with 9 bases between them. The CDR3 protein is CSVVSETGNTIYF. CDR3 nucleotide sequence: TGCAGCGTTGTATCCGAGACTGGAAACACCATATATTTT.

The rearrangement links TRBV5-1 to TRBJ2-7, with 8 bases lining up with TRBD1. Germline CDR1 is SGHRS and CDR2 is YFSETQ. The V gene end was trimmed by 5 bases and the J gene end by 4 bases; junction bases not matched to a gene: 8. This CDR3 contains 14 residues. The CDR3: CASSQQTGVYEQYF. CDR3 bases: TGCGCCAGCAGTCAGCAGACAGGGGTGTACGAGCAGTACTTC.

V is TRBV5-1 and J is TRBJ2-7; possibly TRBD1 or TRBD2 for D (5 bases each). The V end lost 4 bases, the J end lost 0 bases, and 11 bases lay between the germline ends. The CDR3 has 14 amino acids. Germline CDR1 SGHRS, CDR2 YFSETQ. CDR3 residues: CASSPGTSSYEQYF. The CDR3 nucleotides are TGCGCCAGCAGCCCGGGGACGAGCTCCTACGAGCAGTACTTC.

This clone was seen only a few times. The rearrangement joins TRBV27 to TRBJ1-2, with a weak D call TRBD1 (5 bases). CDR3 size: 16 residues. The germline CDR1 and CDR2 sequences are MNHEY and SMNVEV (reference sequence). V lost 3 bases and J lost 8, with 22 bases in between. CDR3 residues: CASSFLKGTRIGGYTF. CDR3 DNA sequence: TGTGCCAGCAGTTTTTTAAAAGGGACGCGCATAGGGGGCTACACCTTC.

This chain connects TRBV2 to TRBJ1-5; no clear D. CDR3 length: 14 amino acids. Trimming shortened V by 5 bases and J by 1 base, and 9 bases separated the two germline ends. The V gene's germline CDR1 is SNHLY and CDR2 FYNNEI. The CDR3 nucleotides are TGTGCCAGCAGTCCCGACGGGAGCAATCAGCCCCAGCATTTT. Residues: CASSPDGSNQPQHF.

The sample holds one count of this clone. CDR3 nucleotides: TGTGCCAGCTCCCTCCTCATAGGGTCCTACAATGAGCAGTTCTTC. Translation gives CASSLLIGSYNEQFF. The chain employs TRBV18 and TRBJ2-1; no firm D call. Germline CDR1 and CDR2: KGHSH and LQKENI. Trimming cost V 6 bases and J 1 base, with 13 bases left between them. CDR3 length equals 15 residues.

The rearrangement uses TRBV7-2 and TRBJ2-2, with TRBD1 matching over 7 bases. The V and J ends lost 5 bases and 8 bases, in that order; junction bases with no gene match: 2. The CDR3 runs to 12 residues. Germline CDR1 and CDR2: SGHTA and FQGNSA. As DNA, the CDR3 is TGTGCCAGCAGCGACAGGGTTGGGGAGCTGTTTTTT. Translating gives CASSDRVGELFF.

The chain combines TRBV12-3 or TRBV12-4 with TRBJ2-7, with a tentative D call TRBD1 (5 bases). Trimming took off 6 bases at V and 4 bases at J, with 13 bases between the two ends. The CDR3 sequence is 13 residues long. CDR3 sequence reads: CASSKTQGYEQYF. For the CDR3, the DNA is TGTGCCAGCAGCAAAACGCAGGGTTACGAGCAGTACTTC.

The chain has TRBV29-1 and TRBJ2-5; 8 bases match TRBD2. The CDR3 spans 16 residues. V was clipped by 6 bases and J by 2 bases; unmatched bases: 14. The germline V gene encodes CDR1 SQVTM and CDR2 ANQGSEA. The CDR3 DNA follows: TGCAGCGTCCCGAGACTAGCGCGATTATTACAAGAGACCCAGTACTTC. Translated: CSVPRLARLLQETQYF.

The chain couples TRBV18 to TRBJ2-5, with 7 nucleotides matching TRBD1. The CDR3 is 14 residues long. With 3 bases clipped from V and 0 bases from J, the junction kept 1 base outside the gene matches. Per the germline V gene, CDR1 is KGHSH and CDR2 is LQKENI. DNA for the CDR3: TGTGCCAGCTCACCGGGACAGTACCAAGAGACCCAGTACTTC. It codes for CASSPGQYQETQYF.

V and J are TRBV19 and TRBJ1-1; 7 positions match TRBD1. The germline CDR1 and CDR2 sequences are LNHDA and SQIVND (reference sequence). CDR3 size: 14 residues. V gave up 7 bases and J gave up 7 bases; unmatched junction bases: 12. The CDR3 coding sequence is TGTGCCAGTACCCAAGGAAGGGGGCACGATGAAGCTTTCTTT. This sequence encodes CASTQGRGHDEAFF.

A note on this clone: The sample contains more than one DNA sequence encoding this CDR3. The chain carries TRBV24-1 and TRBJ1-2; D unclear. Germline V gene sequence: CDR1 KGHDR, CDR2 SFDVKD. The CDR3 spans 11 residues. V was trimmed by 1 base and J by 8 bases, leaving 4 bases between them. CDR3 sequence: CATSDLGGYTF. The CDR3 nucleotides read TGTGCCACCAGTGATTTAGGGGGCTACACCTTC.